The rows below give T cell receptor beta chains drawn from one sample of a study of blood T cells in healthy people across ages. TCRdb re-called the 5' RACE reads through MiXCR, storing one row per CDR3 protein. The sample lists about 810,000 distinct CDR3 sequences, around 36% occurring once. Material for sequencing was blood. The receptor source for this set is a man aged 18 to 35 in good health. Each CDR3 is given with its conserved first and last residue. The D gene is left open where the match is weak. A row's size may be missing; if present it is once, few, many or a size class.

>TRBV5-5|TRBJ2-3|-|-
CASSVEGSRDTQYF
TGTGCCAGCAGCGTGGAGGGATCCAGGGATACGCAGTATTTT
>TRBV29-1|TRBJ2-6|-|-
CSVDSGAEANVLTF
TGCAGCGTTGACTCGGGGGCTGAGGCCAACGTCCTGACTTTC
>TRBV10-3|TRBJ2-1|-|TRBD1
CATKGQEEPNEQFF
TGTGCCACCAAGGGACAGGAGGAGCCCAATGAGCAGTTCTTC
>TRBV12-3/TRBV12-4|TRBJ2-7|many|TRBD2
CASSRGLGAYEQYF
TGTGCCAGCAGCCGGGGACTAGGTGCCTACGAGCAGTACTTC
>TRBV20-1|TRBJ1-1|-|TRBD1
CSAPGTGLNTEAFF
TGCAGTGCCCCCGGGACAGGACTGAACACTGAAGCTTTCTTT
>TRBV27|TRBJ1-5|-|TRBD1
CASSLVGTGPQPQHF
TGTGCCAGCAGTTTAGTGGGGACAGGGCCTCAGCCCCAGCATTTT
>TRBV5-5|TRBJ1-5|-|-
CASSLGRTRGINQPQHF
TGTGCCAGCAGCTTGGGTCGGACCCGGGGCATCAATCAGCCCCAGCATTTT
>TRBV9|TRBJ2-1|-|-
CASSVAAVSYNEQFF
TGTGCCAGCAGCGTAGCGGCGGTCAGCTACAATGAGCAGTTCTTC
>TRBV12-3/TRBV12-4|TRBJ2-3|-|-
CASSLERRDIDTQYF
TGTGCCAGCAGTTTAGAACGCCGGGACATAGATACGCAGTATTTT
>TRBV12-5|TRBJ2-3|few|TRBD2
CASGLPSGGGTQYF
TGTGCTAGTGGTTTGCCATCGGGGGGGGGTACGCAGTATTTT
>TRBV3-1|TRBJ1-4|-|-
CASSQDRTTTGQSNEKLFF
TGTGCCAGCAGCCAAGATAGGACCACGACAGGACAATCTAATGAAAAACTGTTTTTT
>TRBV12-3/TRBV12-4|TRBJ2-7|many|-
CASSFDTQGEQYF
TGTGCCAGCAGTTTTGACACCCAGGGCGAGCAGTACTTC
>TRBV3-1|TRBJ1-2|few|TRBD1
CASSQWGQGAYGYTF
TGTGCCAGCAGCCAATGGGGACAGGGGGCCTATGGCTACACCTTC
>TRBV4-2|TRBJ2-3|few|TRBD1
CATRFDRGSTDTQYF
TGTGCCACTCGTTTTGACAGGGGTAGCACAGATACGCAGTATTTT
>TRBV5-1|TRBJ1-2|-|TRBD1
CASSLASGQGGADYGYTF
TGCGCCAGCAGCTTGGCCTCGGGACAGGGAGGTGCAGACTATGGCTACACCTTC
>TRBV25-1|TRBJ2-1|few|-
CASGRGYSYNEQFF
TGTGCCAGCGGCCGAGGTTACTCCTACAATGAGCAGTTCTTC
>TRBV18|TRBJ2-1|-|-
CASSPDKLGFF
TGTGCCAGCTCACCCGATAAGCTCGGGTTCTTC
>TRBV29-1|TRBJ2-7|-|TRBD2
CSVEWGGEQYF
TGCAGCGTTGAATGGGGGGGTGAGCAGTACTTC
>TRBV12-3/TRBV12-4|TRBJ1-1|-|-
CASSLPGSANTEAFF
TGTGCCAGCAGTTTACCCGGTTCAGCGAACACTGAAGCTTTCTTT
>TRBV2|TRBJ2-3|many|-
CASSLDGEGDTQYF
TGTGCCAGCAGTTTGGACGGAGAGGGGGATACGCAGTATTTT
>TRBV27|TRBJ2-7|few|TRBD2
CASSLSASGGHYEQYF
TGTGCCAGCAGTTTATCGGCTAGCGGGGGACACTACGAGCAGTACTTC
>TRBV7-9|TRBJ2-3|few|-
CASSSPARTGTDTQYF
TGTGCCAGCAGCTCCCCGGCTCGGACCGGGACAGATACGCAGTATTTT
>TRBV30|TRBJ2-7|-|TRBD1
CAWRATGGWDEQYF
TGTGCCTGGAGAGCGACAGGGGGTTGGGACGAGCAGTACTTC
>TRBV15|TRBJ1-6|few|-
CATSTPEGGTYNSPLHF
TGTGCCACCAGCACCCCAGAAGGGGGAACCTATAATTCACCCCTCCACTTT
>TRBV28|TRBJ2-7|-|TRBD2
CASRKGLAPYEQYF
TGTGCCAGCAGAAAAGGACTAGCACCCTACGAGCAGTACTTC
>TRBV4-3|TRBJ2-3|many|-
CASSQDTEIDTQYF
TGCGCCAGCAGCCAAGATACAGAAATAGATACGCAGTATTTT
>TRBV20-1|TRBJ2-6|-|TRBD1
CSALQQGTARANVLTF
TGCAGTGCTCTCCAACAAGGGACAGCGAGGGCCAACGTCCTGACTTTC
>TRBV29-1|TRBJ1-4|-|-
CSAKTGGNEKLFF
TGCAGCGCTAAGACAGGAGGAAATGAAAAACTGTTTTTT
>TRBV18|TRBJ1-2|few|TRBD1
CASSPGTANNYGYTF
TGTGCCAGCTCACCGGGGACAGCAAACAACTATGGCTACACCTTC
>TRBV7-9|TRBJ2-3|-|TRBD1
CASSSGQGAKDTQYF
TGTGCCAGCAGTTCCGGACAGGGGGCGAAAGATACGCAGTATTTT
>TRBV12-5|TRBJ2-1|-|-
CASGLEKGGQFF
TGTGCTAGTGGTTTGGAGAAGGGTGGGCAGTTCTTC
>TRBV5-1|TRBJ2-7|few|-
CASSLEGVTYNEQYF
TGCGCCAGCAGCTTGGAAGGGGTTACCTACAATGAGCAGTACTTC
>TRBV4-3|TRBJ1-2|-|-
CASSQRADLANYGYTF
TGCGCCAGCAGCCAGAGGGCGGACCTAGCTAACTATGGCTACACCTTC